Listed below are T cell receptor beta chains from one sample, sequenced in a study of early T cells in non-severe SARS-CoV-2 infection. From the 5' RACE reads, TCRdb called clonotypes with MiXCR, one entry per CDR3 protein. Here the sample spans roughly 48,000 distinct CDR3 sequences, 4.5% to 7% being singletons. Sequences were obtained from whole blood. All receptors come from an adult who was a healthcare worker with PCR-confirmed SARS-CoV-2 infection or an uninfected control (not recorded which). Both conserved end residues are part of each CDR3. The D gene is left open where the match is weak. The size field is filled for only some rows; it gives once, few, many or a size class.

>.|.|TRBJ2-3|TRBV18
CASSPPGSRDTQYF
TGTGCCAGCTCACCACCGGGCAGCCGGGATACGCAGTATTTT
>few|.|TRBJ2-2|TRBV19
CASTFGTRTTGELFF
TGTGCCAGTACCTTTGGGACTCGCACCACCGGGGAGCTGTTTTTT
>many|TRBD2|TRBJ2-1|TRBV7-9
CASSSSGRPTQFF
TGTGCCAGCAGCTCGAGCGGGAGGCCTACGCAGTTCTTC
>many|TRBD1|TRBJ2-6|TRBV19
CASSTTGTGVSGANVLTF
TGTGCCAGTAGTACGACCGGGACAGGGGTTTCTGGGGCCAACGTCCTGACTTTC
>many|TRBD2|TRBJ2-5|TRBV4-1
CASSRTGTSFETQYF
TGCGCCAGCAGCCGGACCGGGACTAGCTTTGAGACCCAGTACTTC
>many|TRBD2|TRBJ2-7|TRBV5-4
CASSLVGTSSYEQYF
TGTGCCAGCAGCTTGGTAGGGACTAGCAGTTACGAGCAGTACTTC
>many|.|TRBJ2-3|TRBV7-6
CASSLDRNRADTQYF
TGTGCCAGCAGCCTAGACAGGAATCGGGCAGATACGCAGTATTTT
>.|.|TRBJ2-1|TRBV9
CASSEQAQEAYNEQFF
TGTGCCAGCAGCGAGCAGGCCCAAGAGGCTTACAATGAGCAGTTCTTC
>many|.|TRBJ1-1|TRBV12-3/TRBV12-4
CASSGQTYTEAFF
TGTGCCAGCAGTGGACAGACCTACACTGAAGCTTTCTTT
>.|.|TRBJ2-4|TRBV12-3/TRBV12-4
CASSLGGVAKNIQYF
TGTGCCAGCAGTTTGGGGGGAGTAGCCAAAAACATTCAGTACTTC
>few|.|TRBJ1-6|TRBV9
CASSVGPRVNSPLHF
TGTGCCAGCAGCGTAGGCCCGAGGGTAAACTCACCCCTCCACTTT
>many|TRBD1|TRBJ1-5|TRBV19
CASSIWTGGYGNQPQHF
TGTGCCAGTAGTATTTGGACAGGGGGATACGGGAATCAGCCCCAGCATTTT
>many|.|TRBJ2-1|TRBV19
CASSFEGERYNEQFF
TGTGCCAGTAGTTTCGAGGGAGAGCGGTACAATGAGCAGTTCTTC
>many|TRBD1|TRBJ2-4|TRBV5-4
CASSSGQGYIQYF
TGTGCCAGCAGTTCGGGACAGGGATACATTCAGTACTTC
>few|.|TRBJ1-5|TRBV12-3/TRBV12-4
CASSFWSLNQPQHF
TGTGCCAGCAGTTTCTGGAGCCTCAATCAGCCCCAGCATTTT
>many|.|TRBJ2-2|TRBV19
CASSPQGNTGELFF
TGTGCCAGTAGTCCACAGGGGAACACCGGGGAGCTGTTTTTT
>many|.|TRBJ2-1|TRBV10-3
CAIGGTASYNEQFF
TGTGCCATCGGAGGGACTGCCTCCTACAATGAGCAGTTCTTC
>.|.|TRBJ2-3|TRBV11-2
CAGRTVRGRTDTQYF
TGTGCCGGCAGAACCGTCCGGGGGAGGACAGATACGCAGTATTTT
>many|TRBD2|TRBJ2-4|TRBV12-5
CARRGSYIQYF
TGTGCTAGGCGGGGGAGCTACATTCAGTACTTC
>.|.|TRBJ1-6|TRBV15
CATGEQYNSPLHF
TGTGCCACCGGGGAGCAATATAATTCACCCCTCCACTTT